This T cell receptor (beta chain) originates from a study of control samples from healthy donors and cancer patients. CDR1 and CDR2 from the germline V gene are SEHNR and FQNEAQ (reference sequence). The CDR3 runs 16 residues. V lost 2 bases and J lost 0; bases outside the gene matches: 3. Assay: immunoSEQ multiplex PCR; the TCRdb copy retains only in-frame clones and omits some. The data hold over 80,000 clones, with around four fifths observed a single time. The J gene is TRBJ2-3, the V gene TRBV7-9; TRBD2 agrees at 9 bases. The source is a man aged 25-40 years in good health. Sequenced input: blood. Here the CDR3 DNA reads TGTGCCAGCAGCTTAATTAGCGGGGGCAGCACAGATACGCAGTATTTT. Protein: CASSLISGGSTDTQYF. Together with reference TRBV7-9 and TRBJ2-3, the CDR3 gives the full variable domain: DTGVSQNPRHKITKRGQNVTFRCDPISEHNRLYWYRQTLGQGPEFLTYFQNEAQLEKSRLLSDRFSAERPKGSFSTLEIQRTEQGDSAMYLCASSLISGGSTDTQYFGPGTRLTVL.